This T cell receptor beta chain is drawn from a study of blood T cell repertoires in COVID-19. Study overall: Samples came from the United States, Italy and Spain, spanning acute and convalescent COVID-19. From T cells, B-cell-depleted T cells, or PBMCs came the material, which was cDNA or gDNA.

The V end lost 1 base, the J end lost 5 bases, and 11 bases lay between the germline ends. The CDR3 runs 14 residues. CDR1 and CDR2 from the germline V gene are SGHTA and FQGTGA. Authors' methods: Counts of nucleated cells, estimated from reference gene primer amplification, were obtained. Using immunoSEQ multiplex PCR, the repertoire was profiled, and TCRdb retains in-frame clones only, with some absent. That table supplies the V and J calls and clone size; D and trimming were determined from the DNA. The repertoire holds 100,000 or so clones, with roughly 84% as singletons. The chain is built from TRBV7-3 and TRBJ1-1; a possible D gene is TRBD1 (5 bases). Specimen: peripheral blood. The receptor was isolated from a man aged 70 or older with active or convalescent COVID-19. CDR3 amino acids: CASSLMQGLTEAFF. As DNA, the CDR3 is TGTGCCAGCAGCTTAATGCAGGGTTTGACTGAAGCTTTCTTT.